This TCR beta chain was obtained from a study of identical twins listed by TCRdb under 2016. Broadly, across the study: The study deep-sequenced TCR alpha and beta repertoires from monozygotic twins, unrelated adults of various ages and cord blood to test whether fetal clonotypes persist. To rule out contamination, replicate twin experiments were performed at different times with different library preparation protocols. General conclusions and limits of the study: Compared with coincidental sharing between unrelated individuals, out-of-frame TCR alpha sequences shared between twins had an excess of sequences with low generation probability. Zero-insertion analyses could be partly confounded by invariant T cells such as MAIT and iNKT, although diverse VJ usage argued against such confounding for most clonotypes. Out-of-frame TCR alpha sharing in monozygotic twins was systematically underestimated by recombination models, whereas sharing between unrelated individuals was in agreement with the recombination models. A weaker excess of twin sharing was found in beta out-of-frame sequences because the signal-to-noise ratio was lowered by fewer shared sequences. Abundant cord blood beta clonotypes had fewer insertions, young adult naive repertoires showed a similar but weaker trend, and memory repertoires showed no such trend. Conclusions relied on cross-sectional statistical analysis, since the same donors could not be followed over many years.

This clonotype was recorded at least ten times. No antigen is known for it. One base away there is no much larger clone; base qualities are not given. Library construction relied on 5' RACE. For sequencing, an Illumina HiSeq 2000 was employed. A universal primer binding site was introduced by template switching, and a unique molecular identifier was present in the final cDNA, enabling accurate counting of TCR cDNA molecules. Specific primers in the conserved constant-segment region were used to synthesize first-strand cDNA for the TCR alpha and beta chains. Each cDNA library was double barcoded, with a SMART-Mk sample barcode plus Illumina barcodes, to control for contamination. TruSeq adapter sequences and Illumina sample barcodes were added in two successive PCR steps. TCR alpha and beta cDNA libraries were sequenced on the Illumina HiSeq platform with custom primers. As for the authors' bioinformatics: MiGEC processed the raw reads to extract unique molecular identifiers, while MiXCR was used to determine the CDR3 positions. For each individual, recombination models were inferred using an EM algorithm with the repgenHMM and IGoR tools. The analysis of shared clonotypes was done with the tcR package in R, with sharing normalized by the product of cloneset sizes. To study raw recombination without the effects of thymic and clonal selection, out-of-frame nonproductive sequences were analyzed. Starting from the raw public reads, TCRdb applied fastp trimming at Q25, assembled clones with MiXCR and retained in-frame beta chains. Rows matching on CDR3 protein sequence are summarized as one entry with the most common DNA and genes. The V and J calls follow TCRdb's processing rather than the paper's. Present in this sample are approximately 530,000 distinct CDR3 sequences, more than 20% of which were seen just once. The ten largest account for roughly 0.5% of the sample.

The junction shows trimming of 2 bases on V and 8 bases on J, plus 12 bases between the germline ends. The CDR3, cysteine through phenylalanine, is 14 amino acids long. Only the CDR3 region is kept as DNA, spanning 42 bases read in frame from base 1. From the germline V gene, CDR1 is MGHRA and CDR2 is YSYEKL. All donors were healthy Caucasians. Three pairs of female monozygotic twins, all aged roughly 18 to 29 years, were included in the twin cohort. CD4+ and CD8+ T cell populations were isolated with positive isolation kits from Invitrogen. These same records also appear under a second study, on yellow fever vaccine responses in identical twins. From the second report: The authors reported that the T cell response to vaccination in identical twins appeared partly convergent and partly personalized. In identical twins, the study followed T cell clones that responded to the vaccine with precision.

What was sequenced was CD4+ T cells sorted from blood. The chain links TRBV4-1 with TRBJ1-4; the D segment cannot be called with confidence. This TCR derives from a woman aged 18 to 35 in good health. The CDR3 loop reads CASSQKDTGEKLFF. The DNA sequence reads TGCGCCAGCAGCCAAAAAGACACGGGAGAAAAACTGTTTTTT.